This T cell receptor beta chain was found in a study of tumor-infiltrating lymphocytes in primary liver carcinoma. Study context: Donors had hepatocellular carcinoma or combined HCC and intrahepatic cholangiocarcinoma.

This CDR3 contains 16 residues. V lost 4 bases, J lost 0 bases, and 14 bases lay in between. Germline CDR1 ENHRY, CDR2 SYGVKD. From roughly 20-30 mg of unsorted bulk tissue, DNA and RNA were co-extracted together. Comment on this clonotype: Antigen: not known.

Points from the study as a whole: Tumor-adjacent and tumor-blood pairs overlapped less than tumor region pairs did.

Starting from roughly 0.5 ug of total RNA, TCR beta cDNA was produced with a primer in the constant region. TCR beta libraries came from three nested multiplex PCR rounds using slightly modified ARM-PCR. Forward primers for TRBV1-TRBV30 and a C-beta reverse primer served the first two PCR rounds, at 10 cycles each. Via MiXCR, TCRdb re-called the multiplex PCR reads, giving one row per CDR3 protein. The sample carries tens of thousands of distinct CDR3 sequences, 69% recorded once. The rearrangement joins TRBV10-3 to TRBJ2-3, with no clear D. The source material was tumor-adjacent normal liver tissue. The sequence was collected from a man aged 40-49 years with primary liver carcinoma and hepatitis B virus infection. The CDR3 DNA reads as TGTGCCATCAGTGGTTGGACGGAAACTAGCACAGATACGCAGTATTTT. Translating it yields CAISGWTETSTDTQYF.